This T cell receptor (beta chain) was sequenced during a study of control samples from healthy donors and cancer patients. Libraries were prepared by immunoSEQ multiplex PCR; TCRdb keeps only in-frame clonotypes and omits some of them. The sample consists of fewer than 150,000 clones, 90% to 95% of them appearing once. V was trimmed by 0 bases and J by 2 bases, leaving 12 bases between them. This CDR3 has 16 amino acids. The germline V gene encodes CDR1 ENHRY and CDR2 SYGVKD. Input material: blood. The chain employs TRBV10-3 and TRBJ2-3; D remains unclear. This clonotype was sampled from a woman aged 18-29 years in good health. CDR3 DNA sequence: TGTGCCATCAGTGAGTCACGGCAGCTTTCCACAGATACGCAGTATTTT. Its protein product is CAISESRQLSTDTQYF.